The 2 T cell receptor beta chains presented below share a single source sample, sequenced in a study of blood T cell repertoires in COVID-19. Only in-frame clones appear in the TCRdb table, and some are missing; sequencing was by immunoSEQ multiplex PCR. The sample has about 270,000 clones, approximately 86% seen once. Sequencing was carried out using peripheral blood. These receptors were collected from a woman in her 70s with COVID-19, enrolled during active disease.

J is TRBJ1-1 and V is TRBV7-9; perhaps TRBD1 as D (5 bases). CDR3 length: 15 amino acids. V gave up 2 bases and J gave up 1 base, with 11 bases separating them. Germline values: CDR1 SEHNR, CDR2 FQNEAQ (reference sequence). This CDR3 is CASSLLGVENTEAFF. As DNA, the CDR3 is TGTGCCAGCAGCTTATTAGGGGTTGAGAACACTGAAGCTTTCTTT.

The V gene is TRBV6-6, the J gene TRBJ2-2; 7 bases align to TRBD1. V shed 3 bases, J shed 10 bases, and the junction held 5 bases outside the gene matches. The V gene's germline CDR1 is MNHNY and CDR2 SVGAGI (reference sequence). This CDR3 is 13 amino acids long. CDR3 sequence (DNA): TGTGCCAGCAGTTATCGACAGGGAATGGAGCTGTTTTTT. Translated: CASSYRQGMELFF.